This TCR beta chain appears in the sequencing data of a study of blood T cells in healthy people across ages. The use of a sample-barcoded 5' primer and a J-beta primer mix characterized a second PCR of about 7 to 12 cycles. TCRdb processed the 5' RACE reads anew with MiXCR; each CDR3 protein has one entry. The profile shows about 730,000 distinct CDR3 sequences, approximately 43% of them singletons. The table lists this clonotype with a count of one. This TCR came from an older woman in good health. The sample consisted of blood.

CDR3 protein: CSAQGLIYGYTF. Written as DNA, the CDR3 is TGCAGTGCTCAAGGACTGATTTATGGCTACACCTTC. This sequence joins TRBV20-1 and TRBJ1-2; D unclear. V shed 5 bases and J shed 5 bases, with 12 bases lying between them. The CDR3 loop spans 12 amino acids. The germline V gene has CDR1 DFQATT and CDR2 SNEGSKA (reference sequence).